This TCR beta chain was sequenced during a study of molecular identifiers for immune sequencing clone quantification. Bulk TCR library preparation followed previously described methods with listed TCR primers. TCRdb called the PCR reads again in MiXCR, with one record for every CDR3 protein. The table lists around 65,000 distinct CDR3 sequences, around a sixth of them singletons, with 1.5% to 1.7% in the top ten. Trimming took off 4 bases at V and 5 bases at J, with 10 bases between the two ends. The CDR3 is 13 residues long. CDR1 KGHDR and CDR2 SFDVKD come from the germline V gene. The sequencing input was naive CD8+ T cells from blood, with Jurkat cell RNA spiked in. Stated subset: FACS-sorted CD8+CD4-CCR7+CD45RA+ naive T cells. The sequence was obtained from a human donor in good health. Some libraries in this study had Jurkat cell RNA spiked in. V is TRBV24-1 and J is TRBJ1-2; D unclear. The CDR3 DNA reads TGTGCCACCAGTGACCCCTCGGGGTATGGCTACACCTTC. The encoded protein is CATSDPSGYGYTF.